This TCR beta chain was recovered during a study of T cells in Graves' hyperthyroidism and ophthalmopathy. General study results and limits: Clonotypes that were expanded in thyroid above 0.001 mostly appeared in blood too. The model's output predicted ophthalmopathy at a median of about 6.5 months prior to onset. Ophthalmopathy cases were set apart from stable hyperthyroidism by a 13 V-J model.

Amplified TCR beta CDR3 regions derived from RNA transcripts. During a first-round RT-PCR of the TCR CDR3, the HTBI primer set was used. MiXCR was run by TCRdb on the multiplex PCR reads, yielding one entry per CDR3 protein. Altogether more than 500,000 distinct CDR3 sequences are present, around 42% being singletons, with the ten largest covering about 20%. About this clonotype: What it binds is unknown.

The CDR3 sequence is 11 residues long. V gave up 6 bases and J gave up 7 bases, with 7 bases separating them. Germline V gene lookup returns CDR1 SNHLY and CDR2 FYNNEI. The source material was peripheral blood or thyroid tissue (not recorded which). The receptor comes from an adult woman with Graves' disease, either hyperthyroidism or ophthalmopathy (not recorded which). The chain recombines TRBV2 with TRBJ1-5; D gene ambiguous. Here the CDR3 reads CASRVSQPQHF. CDR3 nucleotide sequence: TGTGCCAGCAGAGTATCCCAGCCCCAGCATTTT.